This T cell receptor (beta chain) was documented in a study of blood T cells in healthy people across ages (dated by TCRdb to the mid-2010s). Regarding the complete study: In model experiments, template switching captured about one uniquely barcoded TCR beta cDNA molecule for every two T cells. To avoid experimental bias, donors of different ages were spread randomly across the sequencing lanes. Using the same blood draw, the study looked at two additional independent replicas of 1 million unique cDNA reads for two donors, one aged 18 to 30 and the other aged 80 or older. The donors were divided into four age groups: young (average 16 years), middle-aged (about 41), aged (around 67) and long-lived (roughly 86). To track age-related changes in TCR beta repertoire diversity, the study relied on deep sequencing normalized with unique cDNA molecular identifiers. Broader findings and caveats from the paper: Bulk unsorted PBMC profiling prevented conclusive comparison of naive and antigen-experienced compartments. As age increased, observed TCR beta diversity per million T cells dropped in a roughly linear way, and a significant reduction was already evident by age 40. There was a strong correlation between observed TCR beta diversity and the percentage of naive T cells measured by flow cytometry. Donor CMV infection status was unknown, potentially confounding age-related changes in expanded clonotypes. Total diversity estimates from one million sequenced T cells were considered lower bounds and underestimates. Compared with the aged group, the long-lived group had more naive CD4+ T cells, fewer expanded clones and increased TCR diversity, suggesting age selection.

Regarding this clonotype: The clone's antigen remains unknown. No base qualities exist here, and no much larger clone lies one base off it.

Systemically healthy Caucasian individuals from Russia, 35 to 50 in total and aged about 6 to 100 years, were included as donors. Roughly 11 milliliters of peripheral blood were drawn from each donor into EDTA-treated Vacutainer tubes. PBMCs were isolated by Ficoll-Paque density-gradient centrifugation, with at least 6 million obtained per sample. Trizol reagent was used to extract total RNA from the PBMCs, yielding at least 6 micrograms per sample. For every donor, an aliquot of PBMCs went through flow cytometry to measure the percentages of naive CD45RAhigh/CD27high T cells. Library preparation employed 5' RACE. The instrument given in TCRdb is Illumina HiSeq 2500. The second PCR ran for roughly 7 to 12 cycles and used a J-beta primer mix along with a sample-barcoded 5' primer. A template-switch 5' adaptor carrying 12 random nucleotides introduced a unique molecular identifier onto each TCR beta cDNA molecule. At least 3 million CDR3-containing paired-end reads were obtained from each sample. First-strand cDNA synthesis was performed from all RNA using the Mint cDNA synthesis kit, with priming by a TRBC-specific oligonucleotide. Following uracil-DNA glycosylase treatment, a first 18-cycle PCR with universal primers M1SS and BC2_uni_R was performed on all cDNA. Concerning the study's data processing: Normalization of each sample was performed by random selection of 1 million high-quality reads, each carrying a distinct molecular identifier. Instead of being binned into consensus sequences, reads that shared molecular identifiers were thrown out. MiTCR, set to a Q25 quality threshold and the strictest error-elimination algorithm, was used for CDR3 identification, clonotype clustering and error correction. Lower-bound total TCR beta diversity was estimated with a nonparametric unseen species model using Euler transformation. Using fastp at Q25 and MiXCR, TCRdb reprocessed the public reads and kept productive beta chains. Each entry merges the rows of one CDR3 protein and shows their most common DNA and genes. What appears here as the V and J calls and clone size reflects TCRdb's work, not the paper's. The sample data list 1,300,000 or so distinct CDR3 sequences, and 59% of these were observed just once. Over 6.5% of the sample belongs to the ten largest clones.

The clonotype originates from a young man in good health. The specimen sequenced was blood.

The DNA is TGCAGTGCTCGCACAACCGGGACTAGCGGGAGCCCGGCAGATACGCAGTATTTT. The resulting protein is CSARTTGTSGSPADTQYF. The chain was built from TRBV20-1 and TRBJ2-3, with TRBD2 matching 14 junction bases. Measured from the cysteine to the phenylalanine, the CDR3 is 18 residues long. CDR3 DNA is the only sequence kept; it has 54 bases, read in frame from the first base. Compared with germline, V lacks 5 bases and J lacks 4 bases; bases without a gene match: 14. CDR1 and CDR2 are read off the germline V gene (reference sequence) as DFQATT and SNEGSKA.